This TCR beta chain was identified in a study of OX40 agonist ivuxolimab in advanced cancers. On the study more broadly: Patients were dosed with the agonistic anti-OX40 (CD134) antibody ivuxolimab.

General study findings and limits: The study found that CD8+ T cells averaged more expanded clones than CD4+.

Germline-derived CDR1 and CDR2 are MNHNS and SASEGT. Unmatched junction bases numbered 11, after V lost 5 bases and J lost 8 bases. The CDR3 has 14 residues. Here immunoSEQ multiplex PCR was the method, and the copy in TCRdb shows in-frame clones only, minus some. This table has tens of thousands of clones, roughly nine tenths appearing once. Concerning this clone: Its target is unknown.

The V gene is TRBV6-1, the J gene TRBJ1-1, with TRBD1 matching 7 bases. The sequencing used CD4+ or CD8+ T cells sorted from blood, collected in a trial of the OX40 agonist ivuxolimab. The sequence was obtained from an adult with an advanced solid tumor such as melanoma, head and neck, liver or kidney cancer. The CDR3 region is CASSWLDKGQEAFF. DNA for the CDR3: TGTGCCAGCAGTTGGCTCGACAAGGGACAGGAAGCTTTCTTT.